The 21 T cell receptor beta chains below come from one sample, sequenced in a study of blood T cell repertoires in COVID-19 (dated by TCRdb to the early 2020s). Libraries were built with the immunoSEQ multiplex PCR assay. The immuneACCESS repertoire file appears here via TCRdb, limited to in-frame rearrangements. These files lack a portion of the clones; in checked studies, under half of the deficit traces to unresolved V genes, and the cause of the others is not known. The sample records a few hundred thousand clones, 80% to 90% of which are singletons. The ten largest clones add up to approximately 1.8% of the sample. The specimen was PBMCs or T cells enriched from blood (not recorded which). These receptors were taken from a man in his forties in a cohort exposed to, infected with or recovered from COVID-19 (not recorded which).

This rearrangement joins TRBV2 to TRBJ1-5, with TRBD1 matching over 8 bases. Germline V gene sequence: CDR1 SNHLY, CDR2 FYNNEI. J gave up 2 bases and V 7 bases, and 4 bases lay outside the gene matches. The CDR3 totals 14 residues. DNA of the CDR3: TGTGCCAGCAAGGACAGGGAGGGCAATCAGCCCCAGCATTTT. This codes for CASKDREGNQPQHF.

The chain couples TRBV28 to TRBJ2-6; 7 nucleotides match TRBD2. Germline assignment: CDR1 MDHEN and CDR2 SYDVKM. There are 17 residues in the CDR3. The V segment lost 4 bases and the J segment 0 bases; nucleotides outside the gene matches: 6. The CDR3 sequence is CASSSLGGNSGANVLTF. CDR3 nucleotide sequence: TGTGCCAGCAGTTCTCTGGGGGGGAACTCTGGGGCCAACGTCCTGACTTTC.

The chain couples TRBV30 to TRBJ1-1, with TRBD1 as a possible D gene (5 bases). The CDR3 is made up of 12 amino acids. V lost 3 bases and J lost 1, with 6 bases in between. CDR1 is GTSNPN and CDR2 is SVGIG in the germline V gene (reference sequence). The CDR3 region has the DNA TGTGCCTGGAGCCAGGGGAACACTGAAGCTTTCTTT. Encoded protein: CAWSQGNTEAFF.

The chain has TRBV5-1 and TRBJ1-1; 8 bases fit TRBD1. CDR3 length: 14 residues. The germline V gene encodes CDR1 SGHRS and CDR2 YFSETQ. The ends lost 3 bases at V and 5 bases at J; junction bases unmatched: 6. This chain's CDR3 is CASSSGQGLTEAFF. CDR3 sequence (DNA): TGCGCCAGCAGCTCCGGACAGGGACTGACTGAAGCTTTCTTT.

The V and J genes are TRBV5-1 and TRBJ1-4; D is possibly TRBD1 (5 bases). This CDR3 contains 16 residues. Trimming shortened V by 0 bases and J by 0 bases, and 9 bases separated the two germline ends. Per germline, CDR1 SGHRS and CDR2 YFSETQ. The CDR3 loop is CASSLEVRATNEKLFF. The CDR3 DNA follows: TGCGCCAGCAGCTTGGAGGTCAGGGCAACTAATGAAAAACTGTTTTTT.

A word on this clone: The same CDR3 can be traced to other DNA sequences in this sample. The CDR3 DNA sequence: TGTGCCAGCAGCCTCACAGGGGACCAGCCCCAGCATTTT. Translating it yields CASSLTGDQPQHF. The rearrangement uses TRBV7-8 and TRBJ1-5; TRBD1 aligns across 7 bases. After removal of 5 bases from V and 7 bases from J, the junction contained 5 bases not matched to a gene. The CDR3 contains 13 residues. Germline V gene sequence: CDR1 SGHVS, CDR2 FQNEAQ.

V gene TRBV7-9 combines with J gene TRBJ2-1, with a weak D call TRBD2 (6 bases). V was clipped by 4 bases and J by 9 bases, with 19 bases between them. Germline V gene lookup returns CDR1 SEHNR and CDR2 FQNEAQ (reference sequence). This CDR3 has 15 residues. The CDR3 coding sequence is TGTGCCAGCAGCTCCATCGGGAGCGGATTTAGTGAGCAGTTCTTC. It specifies CASSSIGSGFSEQFF.

V and J are TRBV28 and TRBJ2-1; 15 nucleotides agree with TRBD2. This CDR3 spans 18 amino acids. CDR1 MDHEN and CDR2 SYDVKM come from the germline V gene. The junction had 6 bases not matched to a gene; V was cut back by 6 bases and J by 0 bases. Here the CDR3 DNA reads TGTGCCAGCAGGGGACTAGCGGGAGGTTCCAGCTCCTACAATGAGCAGTTCTTC. It specifies CASRGLAGGSSSYNEQFF.

The J gene is TRBJ2-7, the V gene TRBV7-8, with TRBD1 identical over 8 bases. V trimming: 4 bases; J trimming: 12 bases; junction bases outside the gene matches: 8. Germline-derived CDR1 and CDR2 are SGHVS and FQNEAQ. This CDR3 is 12 amino acids long. Here the CDR3 DNA reads TGTGCCAGCAGCTCGCAGGGGGCGCCGCCGTACTTC. It codes for CASSSQGAPPYF.

The V and J genes are TRBV29-1 and TRBJ2-3; 10 nucleotides align to TRBD2. The trim removed 6 bases at V and 0 bases at J, leaving 6 bases unmatched. Looked up from germline, CDR1 is SQVTM and CDR2 is ANQGSEA. This CDR3 has 15 amino acids. This CDR3 is CSVRTSGLSTDTQYF. In DNA, the CDR3 is TGCAGCGTCCGGACTAGCGGACTCAGCACAGATACGCAGTATTTT.

As DNA, the CDR3 is TGTGCCAGCAGCCAAGACCCCCAGGGCCGAGGCACAGATACGCAGTATTTT. Translation: CASSQDPQGRGTDTQYF. The chain is built from TRBV3-1 (or the pseudogene TRBV3-2) and TRBJ2-3; D possibly corresponds to TRBD1 (5 bases). The CDR3 totals 17 residues. V lost 0 bases and J lost 1, with 14 bases in between. The germline V gene encodes CDR1 LGHDT and CDR2 YNNKEL (reference sequence).

Worth noting for this clone: A much bigger clone sits one base away, suggesting this may be a read error. This chain links TRBV5-1 with TRBJ2-5; 7 bases are a match to TRBD2. CDR3 length equals 15 residues. With V trimmed by 0 bases and J by 1 base, 3 bases remained unmatched. Germline-derived CDR1 and CDR2 are SGHRS and YFSETQ. The CDR3 spells CASSLAASGQETQYF. CDR3 DNA sequence: TGCGCCAGCAGCTTGGCGGCTAGCGGCCAAGAGACCCAGTACTTC.

This chain uses TRBV28 with TRBJ1-3, with D unresolved. This CDR3 has 16 amino acids. The V gene's germline CDR1 is MDHEN and CDR2 SYDVKM. The V and J ends lost 2 bases and 8 bases respectively, with 19 bases between them. CDR3: CASSLMPVGWEDTIYF. The CDR3 region has the DNA TGTGCCAGCAGTTTAATGCCCGTTGGGTGGGAGGACACCATATATTTT.

The chain combines TRBV11-1 with TRBJ2-3, with D possibly matching TRBD2 (6 bases). CDR3 size: 15 residues. The germline V gene has CDR1 SGHAT and CDR2 FQDESV (reference sequence). V lost 2 bases and J 2 bases, leaving 11 bases between the germline ends. CDR3 bases: TGTGCCAGCAGCTTAAGAGGAGGGGTCACAGATACGCAGTATTTT. Encoded protein: CASSLRGGVTDTQYF.

The chain has TRBV6-2 or TRBV6-3 and TRBJ2-3, with D uncertain. Trimming left V 3 bases short and J 2 bases short, with 9 bases between. CDR1 is MNHEY and CDR2 is SVGEGT in the germline V gene. This CDR3 contains 14 residues. CDR3: CASSYISLTDTQYF. CDR3 bases: TGTGCCAGCAGTTATATCTCTCTCACAGATACGCAGTATTTT.

The CDR3 sequence: CATSTDLVTGKRLFF. Here the CDR3 DNA reads TGTGCCACCAGCACCGACCTTGTTACAGGGAAACGGCTGTTTTTT. The J gene is TRBJ1-4, the V gene TRBV15; possibly TRBD1 for D (6 bases). Looked up from germline, CDR1 is LNHNV and CDR2 is YYDKDF (reference sequence). Deletions cut 4 bases from V and 14 bases from J, with 23 bases between. This CDR3 region has 15 residues.

This rearrangement joins TRBV10-3 to TRBJ2-2; TRBD2 agrees at 15 bases. Trimming removed 5 bases from V and 4 bases from J; junction bases left unmatched: 5. CDR1 is ENHRY, CDR2 SYGVKD, per germline. There are 17 residues in the CDR3. CDR3 in DNA: TGTGCCATCAGTCGGACTAGCGGGAGGGCCGCCACCGGGGAGCTGTTTTTT. This gives the protein CAISRTSGRAATGELFF.

The rearrangement joins TRBV10-3 to TRBJ1-1; D not resolved. CDR1 and CDR2 from the germline V gene are ENHRY and SYGVKD. The CDR3 spans 11 residues. Trimming pared 4 bases from V and 7 bases from J, leaving 7 bases between. The CDR3 nucleotides read TGTGCCATCAGTGGGACTAATGAAGCTTTCTTT. This encodes CAISGTNEAFF.

In this sample, this clone turned up once. The chain joins TRBV7-2 to TRBJ1-6; D gene uncertain. Trimming cost V 5 bases and J 9 bases, with 20 bases left between them. The CDR3 runs 16 residues. Germline-derived CDR1 and CDR2 are SGHTA and FQGNSA. The CDR3 spells CASSPYTGSLGSPLHF. CDR3 nucleotide sequence: TGTGCCAGCAGCCCCTACACGGGTAGCCTGGGTTCACCCCTCCACTTT.

The chain employs TRBV28 and TRBJ2-7; 8 bases agree with TRBD1. The CDR3 consists of 14 residues. Germline assignment: CDR1 MDHEN and CDR2 SYDVKM. V shed 4 bases and J 0 bases; nucleotides not matched to a gene: 2. CDR3 coding DNA: TGTGCCAGCAGTTCGGGACAGGCCTCCTACGAGCAGTACTTC. Protein sequence: CASSSGQASYEQYF.

The chain has TRBV18 and TRBJ1-5; no firm D call. Deletions cut 0 bases from V and 0 bases from J, with 3 bases between. This CDR3 is 14 amino acids long. The germline V gene encodes CDR1 KGHSH and CDR2 LQKENI. CDR3 loop: CASSPPYSNQPQHF. The DNA for the CDR3 is TGTGCCAGCTCACCACCTTATAGCAATCAGCCCCAGCATTTT. Full variable domain (missing parts from reference TRBV18 and TRBJ1-5): NAGVMQNPRHLVRRRGQEARLRCSPMKGHSHVYWYRQLPEEGLKFMVYLQKENIIDESGMPKERFSAEFPKEGPSILRIQQVVRGDSAAYFCASSPPYSNQPQHFGDGTRLSIL.